The clone carrying this TCR beta chain was seen repeatedly, ten times or more. The antigen remains unidentified. The data were obtained in a study of T cells after posttransplantation cyclophosphamide. Study-wide results and caveats: Donor CD8+ memory clones often dominated recipient blood repertoires at later times. Recipient CMV seropositivity and CMV reactivation strongly tracked TRB clonality. Blood and skin or GI T cell repertoires showed limited TRB overlap.

Germline V gives CDR1 MNHEY, CDR2 SMNVEV (reference sequence). This CDR3 contains 13 residues. Unmatched junction bases numbered 4, after V lost 4 bases and J lost 9 bases. Sequencing used immunoSEQ multiplex PCR; TCRdb keeps in-frame clones, though not all of them. The sample has 40,000 to 55,000 clones, none seen only once. The related graft donor's blood sample was taken on the day of bone marrow donation. The TCR was taken from a middle-aged man in good health, CMV-negative, and a related stem cell transplant donor. The J gene is TRBJ2-1, the V gene TRBV27, with 9 bases aligning to TRBD2. Sequenced input: PBMCs. CDR3 sequence reads: CASSWGTSPEQFF. The CDR3 nucleotides read TGTGCCAGCAGTTGGGGGACTAGCCCTGAGCAGTTCTTC.